These 20 T cell receptor beta chains share one sample of origin, sequenced in a study of post-analysis software for immune sequencing data. Presence of unique molecular identifiers characterized the TCR beta cDNA libraries. TCRdb analysed the PCR reads with MiXCR anew, one entry per CDR3 protein. This table holds hundreds of thousands of distinct CDR3 sequences, 30% to 40% found once. Their antigens remain unidentified. Study findings and constraints: In patients, about 5 TRBV segments were more frequent than in controls, with TRBV5-6, TRBV5-1 and TRBV20-1 among them.

Sequenced sample: blood. All receptors come from a girl aged 2 to 10 with multiple sclerosis.

The genes are TRBV7-6 and TRBJ2-1, with D perhaps TRBD1 (6 bases). The V gene's germline CDR1 is SGHVS and CDR2 FNYEAQ. V was trimmed by 3 bases and J by 4 bases, leaving 22 bases between them. The CDR3 is 18 amino acids. The CDR3 is CASSFLSWGSGDYNEQFF. CDR3 nucleotide sequence: TGTGCCAGCAGCTTTTTATCCTGGGGGTCAGGGGATTACAATGAGCAGTTCTTC. Based on the CDR3 plus reference TRBV7-6 and TRBJ2-1, the full variable domain is GAGVSQSPRYKVTKRGQDVALRCDPISGHVSLYWYRQALGQGPEFLTYFNYEAQQDKSGLPNDRFSAERPEGSISTLTIQRTEQRDSAMYRCASSFLSWGSGDYNEQFFGPGTRLTVL.

This clonotype was counted a few times. The chain has TRBV29-1 and TRBJ2-3; 9 nucleotides align to TRBD2. The germline V gene has CDR1 SQVTM and CDR2 ANQGSEA. This CDR3 region has 15 residues. The J segment lost 0 bases and the V segment lost 7 bases, leaving 8 bases of the junction unmatched. As DNA, the CDR3 is TGCAGCGCCCAGCCGACTAGCGGTAGCACAGATACGCAGTATTTT. Translating gives CSAQPTSGSTDTQYF.

This rearrangement joins TRBV11-2 to TRBJ2-3; D gene ambiguous. CDR1 SGHAT and CDR2 FQNNGV come from the germline V gene. The CDR3 sequence is 18 residues long. Trimming left V 0 bases short and J 0 bases short, with 16 bases between. In nucleotides, the CDR3 is TGTGCCAGCAGCTTAGAGGAAGAACGAGGTCTTAGCACAGATACGCAGTATTTT. This sequence encodes CASSLEEERGLSTDTQYF.

The rearrangement links TRBV4-1 to TRBJ2-1; D not resolved. V was pared by 1 base and J by 2 bases, with 9 bases between. In germline, CDR1 is MGHRA, CDR2 YSYEKL. This CDR3 has 15 residues. CDR3 residues: CASSQATAPYNEQFF. CDR3 nucleotides: TGCGCCAGCAGCCAAGCAACAGCTCCCTACAATGAGCAGTTCTTC.

The gene calls are TRBV4-2 and TRBJ1-2, with D hard to call. Trimming removed 0 bases at V and 3 bases at J, with 11 bases between. Germline assignment: CDR1 LGHNA and CDR2 YNFKEQ. CDR3 length: 15 amino acids. CDR3 amino acids: CASSQDIEPHYGYTF. As DNA, the CDR3 is TGTGCCAGCAGCCAAGATATCGAACCGCACTATGGCTACACCTTC.

A few counts support this clonotype. CDR3 sequence reads: CASTNIAKNIQYF. In nucleotides, the CDR3 is TGTGCCAGCACCAACATAGCCAAAAACATTCAGTACTTC. This chain joins TRBV27 and TRBJ2-4, with unresolved D. CDR1 and CDR2 (germline): MNHEY, SMNVEV (reference sequence). The CDR3 length is 13 residues. V was clipped by 7 bases and J by 0 bases, with 7 bases between them.

The table lists this clonotype with a few counts. This sequence joins TRBV4-1 and TRBJ1-5, with 8 nucleotides matching TRBD1. The length of the CDR3 is 15 residues. Germline-derived CDR1 and CDR2 are MGHRA and YSYEKL. V was clipped by 6 bases and J by 2 bases; unmatched bases: 6. CDR3: CASRAGGLGNQPQHF. CDR3 DNA: TGCGCCAGCAGGGCAGGGGGCCTCGGCAATCAGCCCCAGCATTTT.

Only a few counts were recorded for this clonotype. The CDR3 protein is CASSLEGHSSTEAFF. The CDR3 nucleotides are TGTGCCAGCAGCTTAGAGGGCCATTCCAGCACTGAAGCTTTCTTT. The chain joins TRBV7-2 to TRBJ1-1; D remains unclear. The germline V and J ends were trimmed by 1 base and 4 bases, with 13 bases remaining between them. Per the germline V gene, CDR1 is SGHTA and CDR2 is FQGNSA. The CDR3 covers 15 residues.

V and J are TRBV7-6 and TRBJ1-5, with D perhaps matching TRBD1 (6 bases). V lost 1 base to trimming and J lost 1 base, with 11 bases between them. CDR3 length: 16 amino acids. Germline loops: CDR1 SGHVS, CDR2 FNYEAQ. CDR3: CASSLGTGTSNQPQHF. The CDR3 DNA sequence: TGTGCCAGCAGCTTAGGTACCGGGACAAGCAATCAGCCCCAGCATTTT.

This clonotype appeared a few times. CDR3 amino acids: CASSVGQQNSPLHF. CDR3 bases: TGTGCCAGCAGTGTGGGACAACAAAATTCACCCCTCCACTTT. The V gene is TRBV6-4, the J gene TRBJ1-6; D is perhaps TRBD1 (6 bases). The CDR3 totals 14 residues. The V and J ends lost 4 bases and 7 bases respectively, with 11 bases between them. In germline, CDR1 is MRHNA, CDR2 SNTAGT.

This clonotype was recorded a few times. The genes are TRBV7-8 and TRBJ2-3; a weak D match, TRBD2 (6 bases). In germline, CDR1 is SGHVS, CDR2 FQNEAQ. This CDR3 spans 14 amino acids. The V end lost 8 bases, the J end lost 0 bases, and 12 bases lay between the germline ends. The CDR3, as DNA: TGTGCCAGCGATGCGGGGAGTAGCACAGATACGCAGTATTTT. This encodes CASDAGSSTDTQYF.

The V and J genes are TRBV20-1 and TRBJ2-4; 11 positions match TRBD2. The CDR3 totals 15 residues. Germline V gene sequence: CDR1 DFQATT, CDR2 SNEGSKA (reference sequence). J gave up 13 bases and V 5 bases, and 16 bases lay outside the gene matches. The CDR3 protein is CSAGGDTSGGEAQYF. DNA of the CDR3: TGCAGTGCTGGGGGGGATACTAGCGGGGGAGAGGCCCAGTACTTC.

In this sample, this clonotype turned up a few times. The chain joins TRBV6-2 or TRBV6-3 to TRBJ2-1; 12 positions agree with TRBD2. Looked up from germline, CDR1 is MNHEY and CDR2 is SVGEGT. V was clipped by 1 base and J by 3 bases; unmatched bases: 4. The length of the CDR3 is 17 residues. CDR3 amino acids: CASSYYPSGRVYNEQFF. CDR3 in DNA: TGTGCCAGCAGTTACTACCCTAGCGGGAGGGTCTACAATGAGCAGTTCTTC.

The chain uses TRBV7-8 and TRBJ2-7, with D unclear. Germline-derived CDR1 and CDR2 are SGHVS and FQNEAQ. V lost 1 base to trimming and J lost 0 bases, with 13 bases between them. The CDR3 runs to 16 residues. CDR3 protein: CASSLVLVGNSYEQYF. The CDR3 DNA is TGTGCCAGCAGCTTAGTTCTCGTGGGGAACTCCTACGAGCAGTACTTC.

Regarding this clonotype: A much larger clone sits a single nucleotide away, making a read error possible. The V and J genes are TRBV20-1 and TRBJ2-3; a possible D gene is TRBD1 (6 bases). Germline CDR1 is DFQATT and CDR2 is SNEGSKA (reference sequence). The CDR3 extends over 13 amino acids. Trimming left V 4 bases short and J 5 bases short, with 13 bases between. The CDR3 spells CSANYRDRDTQYF. The CDR3 nucleotides read TGCAGTGCTAACTACAGGGATCGAGATACGCAGTATTTT.

The gene calls are TRBV28 and TRBJ2-3; D is ambiguous. The V gene lost 7 bases and the J gene lost 6 bases, with 17 bases spanning the gap. From germline, CDR1 is MDHEN and CDR2 SYDVKM. The CDR3 totals 14 residues. In nucleotides, the CDR3 is TGTGCCAGCACCAGTTTAAGAGAGCTTGATACGCAGTATTTT. This sequence encodes CASTSLRELDTQYF.

V is TRBV4-2 and J is TRBJ2-3; 10 bases are a match to TRBD2. Trimming took 1 base from V and 6 from J; bases not matched to a gene: 16. This CDR3 is built from 19 residues. Germline V gives CDR1 LGHNA, CDR2 YNFKEQ. The CDR3 protein is CASSQALQRGGLVNDTQYF. The CDR3 coding sequence is TGTGCCAGCAGCCAAGCTTTGCAGCGGGGGGGCTTGGTTAACGATACGCAGTATTTT.

This chain's CDR3 is CASTKRESGEQFF. CDR3 coding DNA: TGTGCCAGCACAAAGCGGGAATCGGGTGAGCAGTTCTTC. This chain connects TRBV4-2 to TRBJ2-1, with 7 bases fitting TRBD2. This CDR3 is built from 13 residues. Unmatched junction bases numbered 9, after V lost 7 bases and J lost 9 bases. The germline CDR1 and CDR2 sequences are LGHNA and YNFKEQ.

A remark on this clonotype: A read error is possible here, since a much larger clone lies one base away. The chain joins TRBV12-3 or TRBV12-4 to TRBJ2-1, with 8 bases matching TRBD2. This CDR3 contains 17 residues. Here the CDR3 reads CASSSAAGLGAPDEQCF. DNA of the CDR3: TGTGCCAGCAGTTCTGCCGCGGGACTAGGGGCCCCGGATGAGCAGTGCTTC.

The chain uses TRBV5-1 and TRBJ2-1; TRBD2 is a possible D gene (5 bases). V gave up 4 bases and J gave up 6 bases, with 14 bases separating them. The V gene's germline CDR1 is SGHRS and CDR2 YFSETQ. CDR3 size: 14 residues. CDR3 residues: CASSTPQLVNEQFF. CDR3 DNA sequence: TGCGCCAGCAGCACCCCGCAACTAGTCAATGAGCAGTTCTTC.